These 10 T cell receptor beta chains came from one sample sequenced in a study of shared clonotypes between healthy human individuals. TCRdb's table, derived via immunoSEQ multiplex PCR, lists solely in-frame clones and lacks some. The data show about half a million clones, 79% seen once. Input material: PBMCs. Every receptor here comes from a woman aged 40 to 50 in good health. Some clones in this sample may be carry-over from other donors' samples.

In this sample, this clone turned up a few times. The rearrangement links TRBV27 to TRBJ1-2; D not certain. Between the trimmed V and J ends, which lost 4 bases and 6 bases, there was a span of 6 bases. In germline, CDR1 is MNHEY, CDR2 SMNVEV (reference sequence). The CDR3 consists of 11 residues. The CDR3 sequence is CASSSRDGYTF. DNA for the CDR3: TGTGCCAGCAGTTCACGGGATGGCTACACCTTC.

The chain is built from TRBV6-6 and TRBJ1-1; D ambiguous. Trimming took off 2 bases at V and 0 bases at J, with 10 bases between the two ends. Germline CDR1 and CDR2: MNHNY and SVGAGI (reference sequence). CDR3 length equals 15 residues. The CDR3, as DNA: TGTGCCAGCAGTTACACGGGGTCCCTGAACACTGAAGCTTTCTTT. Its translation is CASSYTGSLNTEAFF.

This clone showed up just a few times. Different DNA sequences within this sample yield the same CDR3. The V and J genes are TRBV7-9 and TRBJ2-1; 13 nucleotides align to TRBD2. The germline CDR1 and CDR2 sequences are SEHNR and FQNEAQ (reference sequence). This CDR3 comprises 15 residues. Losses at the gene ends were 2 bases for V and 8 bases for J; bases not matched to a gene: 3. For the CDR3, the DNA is TGTGCCAGCAGCTTAAGGACTAGCGGGAGTGATGAGCAGTTCTTC. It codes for CASSLRTSGSDEQFF.

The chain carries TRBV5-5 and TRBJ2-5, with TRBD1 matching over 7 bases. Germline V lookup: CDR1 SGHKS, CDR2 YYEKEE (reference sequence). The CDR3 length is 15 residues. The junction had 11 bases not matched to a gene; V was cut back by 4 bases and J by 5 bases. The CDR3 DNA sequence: TGTGCCAGCAGCCCCCGAGCAGGGGGTTACGAGACCCAGTACTTC. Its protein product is CASSPRAGGYETQYF.

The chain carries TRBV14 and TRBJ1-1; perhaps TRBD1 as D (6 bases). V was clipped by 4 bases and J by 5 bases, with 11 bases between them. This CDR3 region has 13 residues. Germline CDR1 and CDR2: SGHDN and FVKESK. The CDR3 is CASSLYRDTEAFF. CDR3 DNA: TGTGCCAGCAGCCTATACAGGGATACTGAAGCTTTCTTT.

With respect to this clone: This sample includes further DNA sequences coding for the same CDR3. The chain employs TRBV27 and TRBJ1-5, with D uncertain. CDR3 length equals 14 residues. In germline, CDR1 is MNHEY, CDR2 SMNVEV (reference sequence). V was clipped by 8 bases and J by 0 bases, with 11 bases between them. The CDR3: CASSLQGSNQPQHF. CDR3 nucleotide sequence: TGTGCCAGCTCGCTTCAAGGTAGCAATCAGCCCCAGCATTTT.

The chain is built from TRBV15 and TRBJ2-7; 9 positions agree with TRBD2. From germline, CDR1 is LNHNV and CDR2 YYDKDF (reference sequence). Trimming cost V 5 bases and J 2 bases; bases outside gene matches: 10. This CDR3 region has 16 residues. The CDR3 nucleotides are TGTGCCACCAGCCTCCGACGGACTAGCGTAACCTACGAGCAGTACTTC. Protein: CATSLRRTSVTYEQYF.

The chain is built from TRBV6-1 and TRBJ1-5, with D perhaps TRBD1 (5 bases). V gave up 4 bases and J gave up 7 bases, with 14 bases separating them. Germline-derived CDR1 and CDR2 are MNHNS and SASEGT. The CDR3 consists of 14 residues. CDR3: CASSAYQGGQPQHF. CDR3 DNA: TGTGCCAGCAGTGCATATCAGGGTGGCCAGCCCCAGCATTTT.

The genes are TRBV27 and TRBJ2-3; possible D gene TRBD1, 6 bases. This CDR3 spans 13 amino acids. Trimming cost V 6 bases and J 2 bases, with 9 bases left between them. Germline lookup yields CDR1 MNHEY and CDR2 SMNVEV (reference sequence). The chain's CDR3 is CASRRGSTDTQYF. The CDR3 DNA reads TGTGCCAGCAGGAGGGGGTCCACAGATACGCAGTATTTT.

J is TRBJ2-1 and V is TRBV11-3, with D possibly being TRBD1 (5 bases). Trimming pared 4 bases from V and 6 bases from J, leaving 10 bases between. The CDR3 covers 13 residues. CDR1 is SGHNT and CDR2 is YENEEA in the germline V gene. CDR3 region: CASSSGQTNEQFF. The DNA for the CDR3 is TGTGCCAGCAGCTCTGGACAAACCAATGAGCAGTTCTTC.